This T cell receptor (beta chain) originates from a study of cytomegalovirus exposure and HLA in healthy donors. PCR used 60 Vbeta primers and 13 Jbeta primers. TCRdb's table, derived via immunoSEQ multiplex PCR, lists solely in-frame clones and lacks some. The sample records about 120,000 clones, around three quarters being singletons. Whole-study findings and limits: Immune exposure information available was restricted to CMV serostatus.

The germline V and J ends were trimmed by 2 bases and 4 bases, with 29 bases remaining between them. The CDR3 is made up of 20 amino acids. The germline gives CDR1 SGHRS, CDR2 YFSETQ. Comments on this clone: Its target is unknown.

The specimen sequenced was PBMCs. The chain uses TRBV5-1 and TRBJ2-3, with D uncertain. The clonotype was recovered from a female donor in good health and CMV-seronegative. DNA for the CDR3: TGCGCCAGCAGCTTCAGCATTGATTATGACTCTAAAATTGACCCAGATACGCAGTATTTT. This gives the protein CASSFSIDYDSKIDPDTQYF.